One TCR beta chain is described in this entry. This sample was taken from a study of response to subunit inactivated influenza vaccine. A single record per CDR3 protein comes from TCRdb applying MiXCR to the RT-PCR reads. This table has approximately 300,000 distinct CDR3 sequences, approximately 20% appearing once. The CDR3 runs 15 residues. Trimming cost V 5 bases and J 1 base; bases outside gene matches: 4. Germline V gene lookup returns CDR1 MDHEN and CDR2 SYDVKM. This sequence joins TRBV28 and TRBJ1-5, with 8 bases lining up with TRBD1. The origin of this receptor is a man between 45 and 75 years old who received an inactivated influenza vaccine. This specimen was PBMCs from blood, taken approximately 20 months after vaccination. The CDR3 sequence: CASSLRGRSNQPQHF. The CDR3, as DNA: TGTGCCAGCAGTCTCAGGGGGCGCAGCAATCAGCCCCAGCATTTT. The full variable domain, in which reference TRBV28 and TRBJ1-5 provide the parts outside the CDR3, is DVKVTQSSRYLVKRTGEKVFLECVQDMDHENMFWYRQDPGLGLRLIYFSYDVKMKEKGDIPEGYSVSREKKERFSLILESASTNQTSMYLCASSLRGRSNQPQHFGDGTRLSIL.